This T cell receptor beta chain was obtained from a study of early T cells in non-severe SARS-CoV-2 infection. In germline, CDR1 is MNHEY, CDR2 SVGEGT. There are 15 residues in the CDR3. V dropped 4 bases and J dropped 3 bases, with 15 bases sitting between them. Unique molecular identifiers were affixed to single, distinct cDNA molecules. TCRdb reanalysed the 5' RACE reads using MiXCR and keeps one entry per CDR3 protein. The data hold roughly 54,000 distinct CDR3 sequences, with roughly 12% observed a single time. Sequencing was carried out using whole blood. The receptor comes from an adult who was a healthcare worker with PCR-confirmed SARS-CoV-2 infection or an uninfected control (not recorded which). V is TRBV6-2 or TRBV6-3 and J is TRBJ2-5, with D possibly TRBD2 on 6 matching bases. The CDR3 nucleotides read TGTGCCAGCAGTTTGGGGGACTGGATGGAAGAGACCCAGTACTTC. It translates to CASSLGDWMEETQYF.